This T cell receptor (beta chain) is drawn from a study of identical twins (dated by TCRdb to about 2016). Regarding the research as a whole: The study deep-sequenced TCR alpha and beta repertoires from monozygotic twins, unrelated adults of various ages and cord blood to test whether fetal clonotypes persist. To rule out contamination, replicate twin experiments were performed at different times with different library preparation protocols. Broader findings and caveats from the paper: Compared with coincidental sharing between unrelated individuals, out-of-frame TCR alpha sequences shared between twins had an excess of sequences with low generation probability. Recombination models systematically underestimated out-of-frame TCR alpha sharing in monozygotic twins but agreed with sharing between unrelated individuals. Because the same donors could not be followed over many years, conclusions were based on cross-sectional statistical analysis. Zero-insertion analyses could be partly confounded by invariant T cells such as MAIT and iNKT, though diverse VJ usage argued against such confounding for most clonotypes. The excess sharing between twins in beta out-of-frame sequences was weaker because fewer shared sequences reduced the signal-to-noise ratio. Fewer insertions were carried by abundant cord blood beta clonotypes; a weaker similar trend was observed in young adult naive repertoires, while no such trend was observed in memory repertoires.

The protocol used for the library was 5' RACE. Sequencing took place on an Illumina HiSeq 2000. Template switching introduced a universal primer binding site; the final cDNA contained a unique molecular identifier, enabling accurate counting of TCR cDNA molecules. First-strand cDNA for TCR alpha and beta chains was synthesized from specific primers in the conserved constant-segment region. To control for contamination, every cDNA library was double barcoded, receiving both a SMART-Mk sample barcode and Illumina barcodes. Two successive PCR steps introduced TruSeq adapter sequences along with Illumina sample barcodes. The Illumina HiSeq platform was used with custom primers to sequence TCR alpha and beta cDNA libraries. For the original study's pipeline: MiGEC was used to process raw reads and extract unique molecular identifiers, and MiXCR was used to find CDR3 positions. Recombination models were inferred per individual with the repgenHMM and IGoR tools using an EM algorithm. Shared clonotype analysis was performed with the tcR package in R, normalizing sharing by the product of cloneset sizes. Out-of-frame nonproductive sequences were analyzed to study raw recombination free of thymic and clonal selection effects. TCRdb redid the processing of the public reads, applying fastp at Q25 and MiXCR, and retained in-frame beta chains. Rows with a matching CDR3 protein are joined into one entry that keeps the most common DNA and genes. The V and J calls reflect TCRdb's pipeline rather than the authors' work. The sample has about 920,000 distinct CDR3 sequences on record, approximately 13% of them singletons. Around 1.6% of the sample lies in the top ten.

The table lists this clonotype with a few counts. Its target antigen remains unknown. Base qualities were left out, and no much larger clone turns up one base away. All donors were healthy Caucasians. The twin cohort comprised three pairs of female monozygotic twins, all aged roughly 18 to 30 years. Peripheral blood mononuclear cells were used as the source from which RNA for TCR libraries was isolated. Counted from cysteine to phenylalanine, this CDR3 has 16 amino acids. Only the CDR3 DNA stays, 48 bases, in frame from base 1. V and J are trimmed by 2 bases and 4 bases, and the gene matches miss 8 bases of the junction. The germline V gene gives CDR1 as SGHVS and CDR2 as FNYEAQ. This same sample was also taken into another study, of yellow fever vaccine responses in identical twins. The second study's authors report: According to the authors, the vaccine-induced T cell response in identical twins seemed to be partly convergent and partly specific to each individual. Focusing on identical twins, the study followed the T cell clones that responded to the vaccine, and did so with precision.

The V and J genes are TRBV7-6 and TRBJ2-3, and TRBD2 aligns with 8 junction nucleotides. The material sequenced was PBMCs. The sequence was obtained from a woman under 30 in good health. Read as DNA, the sequence is TGTGCCAGCAGCTTACTCTGCGGGGGGCCGGCAGATACGCAGTATTTT. The resulting protein is CASSLLCGGPADTQYF.